These 16 T cell receptor beta chains were all obtained from the same sample, sequenced in a study of OX40 agonist ivuxolimab in advanced cancers. Data came from immunoSEQ multiplex PCR; TCRdb stores just in-frame clones and leaves some out. The sample records 35,000 or so clones, around three quarters being singletons. The sample here was CD4+ or CD8+ T cells sorted from blood, taken in a trial of the OX40 agonist ivuxolimab. These receptors were obtained from an adult with an advanced solid tumor such as melanoma, head and neck, liver or kidney cancer.

V is TRBV19 and J is TRBJ1-1, with D maybe TRBD1 (5 bases). Germline lookup yields CDR1 LNHDA and CDR2 SQIVND (reference sequence). The germline V and J ends were trimmed by 8 bases and 0 bases, with 16 bases remaining between them. This CDR3 spans 15 amino acids. CDR3: CASQNQGRMNTEAFF. In DNA, the CDR3 is TGTGCCAGTCAGAATCAGGGCAGAATGAACACTGAAGCTTTCTTT.

CDR3 nucleotide sequence: TGTGCCAGCAGCCTGACTAGCGGGGGCGGCCCAGATACGCAGTATTTT. As protein: CASSLTSGGGPDTQYF. This sequence joins TRBV9 and TRBJ2-3; 12 nucleotides agree with TRBD2. The CDR3 is 16 residues long. Germline V gene sequence: CDR1 SGDLS, CDR2 YYNGEE. Unmatched junction bases numbered 7, after V lost 4 bases and J lost 4 bases.

The chain recombines TRBV7-9 with TRBJ2-3, with D hard to call. V gave up 2 bases and J gave up 1 base, with 4 bases separating them. This CDR3 has 13 amino acids. Germline CDR1 SEHNR, CDR2 FQNEAQ (reference sequence). The CDR3 region has the DNA TGTGCCAGCAGCTTATCGGGCACAGATACGCAGTATTTT. Translating it yields CASSLSGTDTQYF.

This clone was picked up a small number of times. V is TRBV19 and J is TRBJ2-1; 8 bases map to TRBD1. The V segment lost 6 bases and the J segment 8 bases; nucleotides outside the gene matches: 12. Germline lookup yields CDR1 LNHDA and CDR2 SQIVND (reference sequence). CDR3 length: 15 amino acids. This chain's CDR3 is CASRFRTGIIYEQFF. As DNA, the CDR3 is TGTGCCAGTAGGTTCCGGACAGGGATCATCTATGAGCAGTTCTTC.

CDR3: CASSSLGKVMNTEAFF. As DNA, the CDR3 is TGTGCCAGCAGTTCGCTAGGGAAGGTAATGAACACTGAAGCTTTCTTT. The gene calls are TRBV6-5 and TRBJ1-1; D not certain. Germline V lookup: CDR1 MNHEY, CDR2 SVGAGI. V was trimmed by 4 bases and J by 0 bases, leaving 15 bases between them. The CDR3 has 16 amino acids.

The genes are TRBV19 and TRBJ2-6, with D hard to call. Looked up from germline, CDR1 is LNHDA and CDR2 is SQIVND (reference sequence). Trimming pared 3 bases from V and 7 bases from J, leaving 16 bases between. The CDR3 sequence is 16 residues long. The CDR3, as DNA: TGTGCCAGTAGTATTTATTGGGGTGAAGTAGCCAACGTCCTGACTTTC. Protein product: CASSIYWGEVANVLTF.

The CDR3 is CARGRQASTYEQYV. CDR3 nucleotide sequence: TGTGCCAGGGGGAGGCAGGCCTCAACCTACGAGCAGTACGTC. V and J are TRBV2 and TRBJ2-7; D might be TRBD2 (6 bases). The ends were cut back, 9 bases at V and 2 bases at J, with 17 bases in the middle. Germline V lookup: CDR1 SNHLY, CDR2 FYNNEI. This CDR3 region has 14 residues.

The chain links TRBV4-1 to TRBJ1-1; D remains unclear. Per germline, CDR1 MGHRA and CDR2 YSYEKL. Trimming removed 7 bases from V and 6 bases from J, with 15 bases in between. The CDR3 has 13 residues. The CDR3 region is CASTGSPSAEAFF. The CDR3 bases are TGCGCCAGCACCGGGTCCCCTAGTGCTGAAGCTTTCTTT.

This clone occurred many times. This rearrangement joins TRBV12-5 to TRBJ2-3, with D tentatively TRBD2 (5 bases). CDR1 and CDR2 (germline): LGHNT, FRNRAP. The CDR3 consists of 13 residues. Trimming pared 4 bases from V and 4 bases from J, leaving 9 bases between. For the CDR3, the DNA is TGTGCTAGTGGTTACGGGGTAGCAGATACGCAGTATTTT. Translated, it gives CASGYGVADTQYF.

The chain couples TRBV9 to TRBJ1-1; D is undetermined. The V end was cut by 5 bases, the J end by 1 base, with 12 bases between. Germline CDR1 is SGDLS and CDR2 is YYNGEE. This CDR3 comprises 14 residues. The CDR3 reads CASSPRPANTEAFF. Here the CDR3 DNA reads TGTGCCAGCAGTCCGCGGCCGGCGAACACTGAAGCTTTCTTT.

In this sample, this clone is medium-sized (0.01 to 0.1%). The chain carries TRBV18 and TRBJ1-4; D uncertain. Trimming shortened V by 5 bases and J by 4 bases, and 8 bases separated the two germline ends. CDR3 length: 13 amino acids. Germline CDR1 is KGHSH and CDR2 is LQKENI. The CDR3 region has the DNA TGTGCCAGCTCATTACAGCGTAATGAAAAACTGTTTTTT. This translates into CASSLQRNEKLFF.

The chain has TRBV5-1 and TRBJ2-7, with D perhaps being TRBD1 or TRBD2 (5 bases each). V dropped 4 bases and J dropped 6 bases, with 17 bases sitting between them. The CDR3 is made up of 14 amino acids. The germline gives CDR1 SGHRS, CDR2 YFSETQ. The CDR3 spells CASSRTGTPLEQYF. The CDR3 nucleotides are TGCGCCAGCAGCCGAACCGGGACCCCCCTCGAGCAGTACTTC.

The J gene is TRBJ1-2, the V gene TRBV2, with 8 bases lining up with TRBD1. V was clipped by 5 bases and J by 8 bases; unmatched bases: 7. Per germline, CDR1 SNHLY and CDR2 FYNNEI. The CDR3 loop spans 13 amino acids. CDR3 in amino acids: CASSIQGARGYTF. The DNA of the CDR3 is TGTGCCAGCAGTATCCAGGGGGCGCGGGGCTACACCTTC.

The chain carries TRBV5-4 and TRBJ2-1; 7 positions match TRBD1. The J segment lost 8 bases and the V segment lost 4 bases, leaving 3 bases of the junction unmatched. This CDR3 spans 12 amino acids. In germline, CDR1 is SGHNT, CDR2 YYREEE (reference sequence). The CDR3 loop is CASSPDRYEQFF. The CDR3 DNA follows: TGTGCCAGCAGCCCGGACAGGTATGAGCAGTTCTTC.

This clone is medium-sized within its sample. This chain uses TRBV2 with TRBJ2-3; D remains ambiguous. The CDR3 is 12 residues long. V shed 4 bases and J shed 3 bases, with 5 bases lying between them. Germline V CDR1 and CDR2: SNHLY, FYNNEI. The CDR3 loop reads CASSGATDTQYF. Written as DNA, the CDR3 is TGTGCCAGCAGTGGAGCAACAGATACGCAGTATTTT.

The chain uses TRBV28 and TRBJ1-1; D is unresolved. This CDR3 is built from 13 residues. The V gene lost 3 bases and the J gene lost 1 base, with 6 bases spanning the gap. CDR1 MDHEN and CDR2 SYDVKM come from the germline V gene. The CDR3 loop is CASSFNRNTEAFF. As DNA, the CDR3 is TGTGCCAGCAGTTTTAACAGGAACACTGAAGCTTTCTTT.